The 25 T cell receptor beta chains below all came from one sample that was sequenced in a study of T cell changes during pregnancy in multiple sclerosis. The method was immunoSEQ multiplex PCR; TCRdb's version includes in-frame clones alone and lacks a portion of them. The sample includes some 97,000 clones, approximately 94% seen only once; the top ten take around 1.2%. Sequencing was performed on peripheral blood, taken in the second trimester of pregnancy. Source of these receptors: a female donor with multiple sclerosis, enrolled in a pregnancy study.

The gene calls are TRBV11-2 and TRBJ1-6, with 7 bases that match TRBD1. This CDR3 contains 13 residues. Germline CDR1 SGHAT, CDR2 FQNNGV. V was pared by 5 bases and J by 11 bases, with 6 bases of the junction left unmatched. The DNA of the CDR3 is TGTGCCAGCAGCCTACCAGGGGGGACACCCCTCCACTTT. Amino acid sequence: CASSLPGGTPLHF.

V is TRBV11-2 and J is TRBJ2-2; 7 bases align to TRBD1. The J segment lost 7 bases and the V segment lost 3 bases, leaving 8 bases of the junction unmatched. Germline CDR1 is SGHAT and CDR2 is FQNNGV. The CDR3 runs 15 residues. The CDR3 loop is CASSFRGRGSGELFF. The CDR3 DNA sequence: TGTGCCAGCAGCTTTAGGGGCAGGGGGAGCGGGGAGCTGTTTTTT.

CDR3 amino acids: CASSLTGTSAQPQHF. DNA for the CDR3: TGTGCCAGCAGCCTGACAGGAACATCAGCTCAGCCCCAGCATTTT. The chain recombines TRBV5-8 with TRBJ1-5, with D perhaps matching TRBD1 (6 bases). There are 15 residues in the CDR3. The ends were cut back, 4 bases at V and 6 bases at J, with 17 bases in the middle. The germline CDR1 and CDR2 sequences are SGHTS and YDEGEE.

The chain recombines TRBV28 with TRBJ2-7, with 8 bases that match TRBD1. Trimming cost V 4 bases and J 7 bases; bases outside gene matches: 12. CDR1 and CDR2 (germline): MDHEN, SYDVKM. The CDR3 is 15 residues long. The CDR3 sequence: CASSSQTGAQVEQYF. The CDR3, as DNA: TGTGCCAGCAGTTCGCAGACAGGGGCCCAGGTGGAGCAGTACTTC.

In this sample, this clone turned up once. This chain uses TRBV28 with TRBJ2-1; 8 positions agree with TRBD2. CDR1 and CDR2 from the germline V gene are MDHEN and SYDVKM. The CDR3 has 16 residues. V lost 5 bases, J lost 7 bases, and 13 bases stayed unmatched. CDR3 bases: TGTGCCAGCAGTCGTCATCCAGGGGAGCGGGAGAATGAGCAGTTCTTC. Its protein is CASSRHPGERENEQFF.

The chain joins TRBV5-8 to TRBJ2-4, with TRBD1 identical over 9 bases. This CDR3 contains 15 residues. V trimming: 5 bases; J trimming: 4 bases; junction bases outside the gene matches: 7. The germline V gene has CDR1 SGHTS and CDR2 YDEGEE. The CDR3 region has the DNA TGTGCCAGCAGTGGGACAGGGCTGCCAAAAAACATTCAGTACTTC. Its protein is CASSGTGLPKNIQYF.

The chain has TRBV1 and TRBJ1-5. TRBV1 is designated a pseudogene. This CDR3 is built from 13 residues. The CDR3 protein is CTSSHLPRKPQHF. As DNA, the CDR3 is TGCACCAGCAGCCATCTCCCGAGGAAGCCCCAGCATTTT.

This chain uses TRBV10-3 with TRBJ2-7; tentative D call: TRBD1 (5 bases). Trimming shortened V by 4 bases and J by 3 bases, and 13 bases separated the two germline ends. Germline CDR1 is ENHRY and CDR2 is SYGVKD. The CDR3 contains 14 residues. DNA for the CDR3: TGTGCCATCAGTGGCAGTGACAGTGACTACGAGCAGTACTTC. Translated, it gives CAISGSDSDYEQYF.

The genes are TRBV18 and TRBJ1-2; no reliable D call. Germline V CDR1 and CDR2: KGHSH, LQKENI. V was shortened by 1 base and J by 4 bases, with 16 bases between the two germline ends. The CDR3 is made up of 16 amino acids. The CDR3, as DNA: TGTGCCAGCTCACCACTCGGCGCGGGAGGGCCCTATGGCTACACCTTC. Translating it yields CASSPLGAGGPYGYTF.

The rearrangement uses TRBV6-1 and TRBJ1-1; D gene uncertain. The CDR3 runs 13 residues. The V gene's germline CDR1 is MNHNS and CDR2 SASEGT. Trimming took 3 bases from V and 1 from J, leaving 6 bases between them. The CDR3 DNA follows: TGTGCCAGCAGTGATGAGAGGAACACTGAAGCTTTCTTT. It encodes CASSDERNTEAFF.

J is TRBJ2-1 and V is TRBV7-3, with 15 bases lining up with TRBD2. The V and J ends lost 5 bases and 9 bases, in that order; junction bases with no gene match: 5. The CDR3 extends over 15 amino acids. Germline V gene data show CDR1 as SGHTA and CDR2 as FQGTGA. The CDR3 sequence is CASSEGLAGGVEQFF. CDR3 DNA sequence: TGTGCCAGCAGCGAAGGACTAGCGGGGGGGGTTGAGCAGTTCTTC.

The chain is built from TRBV18 and TRBJ1-1, with a weak D call TRBD1 (6 bases). Per germline, CDR1 KGHSH and CDR2 LQKENI. The CDR3 covers 16 residues. V lost 6 bases, J lost 5 bases, and 22 bases lay in between. CDR3 protein: CASSIKGTGMGTEAFF. The CDR3 DNA follows: TGTGCCAGCTCTATTAAGGGCACAGGGATGGGGACTGAAGCTTTCTTT.

The V and J genes are TRBV28 and TRBJ2-1, with 11 bases matching TRBD2. The germline gives CDR1 MDHEN, CDR2 SYDVKM. V lost 5 bases and J lost 6; bases outside the gene matches: 6. CDR3 length: 15 residues. CDR3 in amino acids: CASSIAGGPGNEQFF. As DNA, the CDR3 is TGTGCCAGCAGTATAGCGGGAGGGCCGGGCAATGAGCAGTTCTTC.

The chain employs TRBV27 and TRBJ1-2; 9 nucleotides align to TRBD1. Germline values: CDR1 MNHEY, CDR2 SMNVEV (reference sequence). CDR3 size: 16 residues. The trim removed 5 bases at V and 0 bases at J, leaving 7 bases unmatched. The CDR3 here is CASSPGTGIANYGYTF. CDR3 bases: TGTGCCAGCAGTCCCGGGACAGGGATAGCTAACTATGGCTACACCTTC.

The chain recombines TRBV27 with TRBJ2-7; 7 bases match TRBD1. The CDR3 runs to 13 residues. The junction had 5 bases not matched to a gene; V was cut back by 3 bases and J by 6 bases. Germline CDR1 MNHEY, CDR2 SMNVEV (reference sequence). CDR3 loop: CASSLHRGPEQYF. The CDR3 nucleotides are TGTGCCAGCAGTTTGCACAGGGGACCCGAGCAGTACTTC.

The DNA of the CDR3 is TGTGCCAGCAGCCCGACGGCCCCAGGCAAAAACATTCAGTACTTC. Protein sequence: CASSPTAPGKNIQYF. V usage is TRBV2 and J usage is TRBJ2-4, with no clear D. Germline-derived CDR1 and CDR2 are SNHLY and FYNNEI. V shed 6 bases and J shed 3 bases, with 15 bases lying between them. CDR3 length: 15 amino acids.

The chain has TRBV27 and TRBJ1-1; D might be TRBD1 (5 bases). The CDR3 runs to 13 residues. The V gene lost 4 bases and the J gene lost 7 bases, with 13 bases spanning the gap. CDR1 is MNHEY and CDR2 is SMNVEV in the germline V gene (reference sequence). In DNA, the CDR3 is TGTGCCAGCAGTTCCAGGGCCGGTAATGAAGCTTTCTTT. Translated: CASSSRAGNEAFF.

The chain carries TRBV19 and TRBJ2-5; a weak D match, TRBD2 (5 bases). This CDR3 region has 16 residues. The germline V gene has CDR1 LNHDA and CDR2 SQIVND (reference sequence). The ends were cut back, 1 base at V and 4 bases at J, with 16 bases in the middle. The CDR3 DNA sequence: TGTGCCAGTAGTATAGTGGCTAGCAGTACGAGAGAGACCCAGTACTTC. This sequence encodes CASSIVASSTRETQYF.

The chain joins TRBV6-6 to TRBJ1-2; a possible D gene is TRBD1 (5 bases). Germline assignment: CDR1 MNHNY and CDR2 SVGAGI (reference sequence). Trimming stripped 4 bases from V and 1 base from J, with 16 bases between. The CDR3 runs to 16 residues. CDR3 in amino acids: CASSSLSLTVNYGYTF. The CDR3 bases are TGTGCCAGCAGTTCCCTTTCCTTGACAGTTAACTATGGCTACACCTTC.

This clone is labeled as medium-sized (0.01 to 0.1%). The chain uses TRBV4-1 and TRBJ1-2; no firm D call. The length of the CDR3 is 14 residues. Germline CDR1 and CDR2: MGHRA and YSYEKL. The V end was cut by 0 bases, the J end by 7 bases, with 12 bases between. CDR3 sequence: CASSQDRFSGGYTF. The DNA of the CDR3 is TGCGCCAGCAGCCAAGACCGGTTTTCGGGTGGCTACACCTTC.

J is TRBJ2-7 and V is TRBV6-1, with 7 nucleotides matching TRBD2. The germline gives CDR1 MNHNS, CDR2 SASEGT. The CDR3 covers 12 residues. The CDR3 coding sequence is TGTGCTGGGGCGACTAGCCGATACGAGCAGTACTTC. Translated, it gives CAGATSRYEQYF.

The rearrangement uses TRBV28 and TRBJ1-1; possibly TRBD1 for D (6 bases). CDR1 MDHEN and CDR2 SYDVKM come from the germline V gene. The CDR3 contains 15 residues. The V gene lost 6 bases and the J gene lost 1 base, with 15 bases spanning the gap. The CDR3 region has the DNA TGTGCCAGCAGCGCCCAGGGGCTTTGGAACACTGAAGCTTTCTTT. The encoded protein is CASSAQGLWNTEAFF.

The rearrangement joins TRBV7-9 to TRBJ2-7, with 9 positions matching TRBD1. Losses at the gene ends were 5 bases for V and 5 bases for J; bases not matched to a gene: 22. Germline CDR1 SEHNR, CDR2 FQNEAQ (reference sequence). The CDR3 consists of 19 residues. CDR3: CASSLGGGGTGQGYNEQYF. The CDR3 nucleotides are TGTGCCAGCAGCCTAGGAGGGGGGGGGACGGGACAGGGATACAACGAGCAGTACTTC.

V gene TRBV18 combines with J gene TRBJ1-5; no firm D call. Trimming took off 3 bases at V and 0 bases at J, with 15 bases between the two ends. Germline V gives CDR1 KGHSH, CDR2 LQKENI. This CDR3 comprises 17 residues. The CDR3 DNA is TGTGCCAGCTCACCGGGCCCCAAGTCCCTTAGCAATCAGCCCCAGCATTTT. It translates to CASSPGPKSLSNQPQHF. The whole variable domain, remainder taken from reference TRBV18 and TRBJ1-5, is NAGVMQNPRHLVRRRGQEARLRCSPMKGHSHVYWYRQLPEEGLKFMVYLQKENIIDESGMPKERFSAEFPKEGPSILRIQQVVRGDSAAYFCASSPGPKSLSNQPQHFGDGTRLSIL.

This clone was seen just once. J is TRBJ2-7 and V is TRBV5-1, with 8 bases fitting TRBD1. Per germline, CDR1 SGHRS and CDR2 YFSETQ. The J segment lost 3 bases and the V segment lost 5 bases, leaving 16 bases of the junction unmatched. The CDR3 spans 17 residues. Written as DNA, the CDR3 is TGCGCCAGCAGTTCGAATATAGGAGGACAGGGAGTCTACGAGCAGTACTTC. Encoded protein: CASSSNIGGQGVYEQYF. Drawing the rest from reference TRBV5-1 and TRBJ2-7, the complete variable domain is KAGVTQTPRYLIKTRGQQVTLSCSPISGHRSVSWYQQTPGQGLQFLFEYFSETQRNKGNFPGRFSGRQFSNSRSEMNVSTLELGDSALYLCASSSNIGGQGVYEQYFGPGTRLTVT.